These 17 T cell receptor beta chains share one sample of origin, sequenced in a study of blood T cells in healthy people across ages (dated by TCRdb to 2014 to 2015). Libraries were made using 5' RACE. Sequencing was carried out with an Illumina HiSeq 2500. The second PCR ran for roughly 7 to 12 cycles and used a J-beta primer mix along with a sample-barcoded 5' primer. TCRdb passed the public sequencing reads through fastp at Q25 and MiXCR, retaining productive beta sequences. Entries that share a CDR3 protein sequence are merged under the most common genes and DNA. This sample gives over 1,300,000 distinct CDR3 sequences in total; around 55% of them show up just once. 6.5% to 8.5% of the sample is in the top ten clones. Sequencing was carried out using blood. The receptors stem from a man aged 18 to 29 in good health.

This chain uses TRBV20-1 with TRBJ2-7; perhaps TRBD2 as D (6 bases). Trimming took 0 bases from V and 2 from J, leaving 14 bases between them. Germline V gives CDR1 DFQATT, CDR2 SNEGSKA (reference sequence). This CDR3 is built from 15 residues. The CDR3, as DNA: TGCAGTGCTAGAGATTTGGGACTTAGCCCCTACGAGCAGTACTTC. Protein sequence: CSARDLGLSPYEQYF.

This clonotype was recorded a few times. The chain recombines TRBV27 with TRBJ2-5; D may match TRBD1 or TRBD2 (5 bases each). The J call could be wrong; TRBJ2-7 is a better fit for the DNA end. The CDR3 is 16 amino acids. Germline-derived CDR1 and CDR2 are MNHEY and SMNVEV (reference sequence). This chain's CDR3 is CASSRGLWGHLNEQYF. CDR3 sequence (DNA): TGTGCCAGCAGTCGGGGATTGTGGGGCCATCTGAACGAGCAGTACTTC.

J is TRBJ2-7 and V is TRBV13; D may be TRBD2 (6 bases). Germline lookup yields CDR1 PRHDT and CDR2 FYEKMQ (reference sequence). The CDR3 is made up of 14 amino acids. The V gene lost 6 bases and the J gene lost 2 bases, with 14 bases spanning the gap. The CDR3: CASSRVGGTYEQYF. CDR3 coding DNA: TGTGCCAGCAGTCGCGTAGGAGGGACCTACGAGCAGTACTTC.

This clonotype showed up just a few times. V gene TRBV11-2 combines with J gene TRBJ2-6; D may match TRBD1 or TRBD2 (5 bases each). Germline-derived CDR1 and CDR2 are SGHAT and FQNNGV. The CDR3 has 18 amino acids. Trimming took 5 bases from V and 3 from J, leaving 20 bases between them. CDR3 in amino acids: CASSPLAGTVYGANVLTF. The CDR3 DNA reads TGTGCCAGCAGCCCATTAGCCGGGACCGTGTATGGGGCCAACGTCCTGACTTTC.

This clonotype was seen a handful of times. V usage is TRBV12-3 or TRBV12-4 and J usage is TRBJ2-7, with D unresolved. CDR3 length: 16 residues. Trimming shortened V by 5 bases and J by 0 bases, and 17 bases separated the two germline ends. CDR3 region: CASSTRRGLSSYEQYF. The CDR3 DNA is TGTGCCAGCAGTACCCGACGTGGCCTAAGCTCCTACGAGCAGTACTTC.

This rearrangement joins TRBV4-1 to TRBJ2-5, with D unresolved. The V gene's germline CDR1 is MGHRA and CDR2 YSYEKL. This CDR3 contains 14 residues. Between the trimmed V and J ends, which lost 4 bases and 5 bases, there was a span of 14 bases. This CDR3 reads CASSPTIGWETQYF. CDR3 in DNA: TGCGCCAGCAGCCCCACCATAGGGTGGGAGACCCAGTACTTC.

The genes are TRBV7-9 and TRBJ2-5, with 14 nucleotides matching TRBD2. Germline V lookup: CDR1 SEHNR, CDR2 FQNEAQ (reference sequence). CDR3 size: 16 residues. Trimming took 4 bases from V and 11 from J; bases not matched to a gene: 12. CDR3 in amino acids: CASSSQGTSGGNEQYF. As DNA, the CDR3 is TGTGCCAGCAGCTCCCAGGGGACTAGCGGGGGCAATGAGCAGTACTTC.

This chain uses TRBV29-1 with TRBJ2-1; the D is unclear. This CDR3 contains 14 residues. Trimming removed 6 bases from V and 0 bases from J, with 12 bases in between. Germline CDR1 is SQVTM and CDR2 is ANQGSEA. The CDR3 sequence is CSVKDGSSYNEQFF. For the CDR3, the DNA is TGCAGCGTGAAGGACGGCAGCTCCTACAATGAGCAGTTCTTC.

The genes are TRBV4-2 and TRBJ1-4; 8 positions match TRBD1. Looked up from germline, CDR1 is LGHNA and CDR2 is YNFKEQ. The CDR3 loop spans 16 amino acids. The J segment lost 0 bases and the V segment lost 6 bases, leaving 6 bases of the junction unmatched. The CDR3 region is CASRWTGRATNEKLFF. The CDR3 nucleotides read TGTGCCAGCAGGTGGACAGGGAGAGCAACTAATGAAAAACTGTTTTTT.

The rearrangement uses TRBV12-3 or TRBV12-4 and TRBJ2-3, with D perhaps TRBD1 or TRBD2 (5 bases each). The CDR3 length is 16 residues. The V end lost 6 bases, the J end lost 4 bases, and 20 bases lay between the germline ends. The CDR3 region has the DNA TGTGCCAGCAGCCCCCCAAGGGGAGCGGCCGCAGATACGCAGTATTTT. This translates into CASSPPRGAAADTQYF.

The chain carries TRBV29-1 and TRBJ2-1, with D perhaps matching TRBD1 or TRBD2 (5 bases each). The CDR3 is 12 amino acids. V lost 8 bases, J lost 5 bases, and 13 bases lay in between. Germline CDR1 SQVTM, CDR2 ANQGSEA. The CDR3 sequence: CSFRGRDNEQFF. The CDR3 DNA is TGCAGCTTCCGGGGCAGAGACAATGAGCAGTTCTTC.

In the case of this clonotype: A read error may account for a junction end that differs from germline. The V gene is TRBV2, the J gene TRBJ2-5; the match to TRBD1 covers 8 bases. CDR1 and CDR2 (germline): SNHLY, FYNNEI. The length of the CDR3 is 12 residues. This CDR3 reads CASSGQGETHYF. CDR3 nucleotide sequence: TGTGCCAGCAGCGGACAGGGAGAGACCCATTACTTC.

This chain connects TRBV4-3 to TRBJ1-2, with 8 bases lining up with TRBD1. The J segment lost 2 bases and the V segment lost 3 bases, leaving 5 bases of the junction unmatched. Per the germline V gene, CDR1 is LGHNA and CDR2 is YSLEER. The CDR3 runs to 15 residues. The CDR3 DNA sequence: TGCGCCAGCAGCCACGGACAGGGACCAAACTATGGCTACACCTTC. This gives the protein CASSHGQGPNYGYTF.

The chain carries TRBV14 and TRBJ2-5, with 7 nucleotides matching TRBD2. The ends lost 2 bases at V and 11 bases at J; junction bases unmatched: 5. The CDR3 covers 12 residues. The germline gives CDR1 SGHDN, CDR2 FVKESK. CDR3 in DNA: TGTGCCAGCAGCCAACCAGGGCGGGAGCAGTACTTC. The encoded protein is CASSQPGREQYF. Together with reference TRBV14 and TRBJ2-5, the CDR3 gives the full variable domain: EAGVTQFPSHSVIEKGQTVTLRCDPISGHDNLYWYRRVMGKEIKFLLHFVKESKQDESGMPNNRFLAERTGGTYSTLKVQPAELEDSGVYFCASSQPGREQYFGPGTRLLVL.

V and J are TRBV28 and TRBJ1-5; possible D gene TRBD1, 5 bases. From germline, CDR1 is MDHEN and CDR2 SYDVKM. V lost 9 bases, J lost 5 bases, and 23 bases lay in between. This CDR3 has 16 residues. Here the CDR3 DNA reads TGTGCCAGTAACTCCCCCAGAGGGGACGGCTATCAGCCCCAGCATTTT. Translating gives CASNSPRGDGYQPQHF.

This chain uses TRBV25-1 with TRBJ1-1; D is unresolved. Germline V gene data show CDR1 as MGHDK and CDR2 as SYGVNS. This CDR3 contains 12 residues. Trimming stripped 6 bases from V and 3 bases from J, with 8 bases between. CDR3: CASSSPHTEAFF. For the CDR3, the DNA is TGTGCCAGCAGCTCTCCTCACACTGAAGCTTTCTTT.

CDR3 nucleotide sequence: TGTGCCAGCAGCCAAGAGTCTGGGGGAGCAGCTTTCTTT. Amino acids: CASSQESGGAAFF. This chain uses TRBV14 with TRBJ1-1, with D possibly matching TRBD1 (5 bases). This CDR3 contains 13 residues. V shed 0 bases and J shed 10 bases, with 12 bases lying between them. Looked up from germline, CDR1 is SGHDN and CDR2 is FVKESK.